Listed below are T cell receptor beta chains from one sample, sequenced in a study of graft-versus-host responses after intestinal transplantation. TCRdb's table, derived via immunoSEQ multiplex PCR, lists solely in-frame clones and lacks some. The repertoire holds about 5,600 clones, around 74% seen once, with 5.5% to 7% in the top ten. The sequences come from ileum tissue, collected roughly 32 weeks after intestinal transplant. These receptors were collected from a human patient who received an intestinal transplant, so some T cells may come from the graft donor. Each CDR3 is given with its conserved first and last residue. The D gene is left open where the match is weak. The size entry is marked missing in some rows and otherwise reads once, few, many or a size class.

CDR3 protein,V gene,CDR3 length,clone size,J gene,D gene
CASSALPGLPFTDTQYF,TRBV9,17,NA,TRBJ2-3,TRBD2
CAWTSGGSIQYF,TRBV30,12,NA,TRBJ2-4,TRBD1
CASSVGTSGGREQFF,TRBV9,15,NA,TRBJ2-1,TRBD2
CASGDSYEQYF,TRBV5-1,11,NA,TRBJ2-7,NA
CASSVGQGILDEQFF,TRBV5-1,15,NA,TRBJ2-1,TRBD1
CASSRNWANRKTYGYTF,TRBV19,17,NA,TRBJ1-2,NA
CASSQVVALETQYF,TRBV4-1,14,NA,TRBJ2-5,NA
CAWSRRGPEAFF,TRBV30,12,NA,TRBJ1-1,NA
CASSRRDRGGYTF,TRBV16,13,NA,TRBJ1-2,TRBD1
CASSVDPGGPYEQYF,TRBV9,15,few,TRBJ2-7,TRBD1
CASSVEGGGNQPQHF,TRBV9,15,NA,TRBJ1-5,NA
CASSPGGVDEKLFF,TRBV6-1,14,NA,TRBJ1-4,NA
CASSSHGGPTEAFF,TRBV5-1,14,NA,TRBJ1-1,NA
CASGLAGGETQYF,TRBV7-2,13,NA,TRBJ2-5,TRBD2
CSVGQGSAGNTIYF,TRBV29-1,14,NA,TRBJ1-3,NA
CASSQDEFWRDGNTIYF,TRBV4-1,17,NA,TRBJ1-3,NA
CASSLYLGPLYEQYF,TRBV27,15,few,TRBJ2-7,NA
CARTEGPRDAEAFF,TRBV7-3,14,NA,TRBJ1-1,NA
CASSVDAGGNQPQHF,TRBV9,15,NA,TRBJ1-5,NA
CASSPGIQGELSYEQYF,TRBV11-3,17,NA,TRBJ2-7,TRBD1
CASTLPQGQSSPLHF,TRBV28,15,NA,TRBJ1-6,NA
CASSSGTRPYQETQYF,TRBV28,16,NA,TRBJ2-5,NA
CASSTQRGGETQYF,TRBV19,14,NA,TRBJ2-5,TRBD2
CAISGSLGGVTQYF,TRBV10-3,14,NA,TRBJ2-5,NA
CASSEARWKNIQYF,TRBV2,14,NA,TRBJ2-4,NA
CAGSGGQNTEAFF,TRBV30,13,NA,TRBJ1-1,NA
CASSLGNGPTYEQYF,TRBV7-3,15,once,TRBJ2-7,NA
CASSQRGRGQYF,TRBV28,12,few,TRBJ2-7,TRBD1
CAIRASDGGGGRETQYF,TRBV10-3,17,NA,TRBJ2-5,NA
CASSPRGPQPQHF,TRBV2,13,NA,TRBJ1-5,TRBD1
CASNKQGTHEQYF,TRBV6-1,13,NA,TRBJ2-7,NA
CASTSIPGANVLTF,TRBV27,14,NA,TRBJ2-6,NA
CASSVVSGGGPAGELFF,TRBV9,17,few,TRBJ2-2,NA
CASSSGRTGSGNTIYF,TRBV11-2,16,NA,TRBJ1-3,NA
CASSLEGQGPYGYTF,TRBV5-1,15,NA,TRBJ1-2,TRBD1
CASSYSRQGVTEAFF,TRBV6-6,15,NA,TRBJ1-1,TRBD1
CASSFGGAGYEKLFF,TRBV7-9,15,NA,TRBJ1-4,NA
CASSRGLASDTQYF,TRBV7-3,14,NA,TRBJ2-3,TRBD2
CASSFSPIGQYF,TRBV5-3,12,NA,TRBJ2-3,NA
CAWSPGENIQYF,TRBV30,12,NA,TRBJ2-4,NA
CASSFSGGPNNEQFF,TRBV6-5,15,once,TRBJ2-1,TRBD2
CASRIQDPSNQPQHF,TRBV6-1,15,once,TRBJ1-5,NA
CASSPNRANSPLHF,TRBV6-6,14,NA,TRBJ1-6,NA
CASGASYNEQFF,TRBV7-8,12,NA,TRBJ2-1,NA